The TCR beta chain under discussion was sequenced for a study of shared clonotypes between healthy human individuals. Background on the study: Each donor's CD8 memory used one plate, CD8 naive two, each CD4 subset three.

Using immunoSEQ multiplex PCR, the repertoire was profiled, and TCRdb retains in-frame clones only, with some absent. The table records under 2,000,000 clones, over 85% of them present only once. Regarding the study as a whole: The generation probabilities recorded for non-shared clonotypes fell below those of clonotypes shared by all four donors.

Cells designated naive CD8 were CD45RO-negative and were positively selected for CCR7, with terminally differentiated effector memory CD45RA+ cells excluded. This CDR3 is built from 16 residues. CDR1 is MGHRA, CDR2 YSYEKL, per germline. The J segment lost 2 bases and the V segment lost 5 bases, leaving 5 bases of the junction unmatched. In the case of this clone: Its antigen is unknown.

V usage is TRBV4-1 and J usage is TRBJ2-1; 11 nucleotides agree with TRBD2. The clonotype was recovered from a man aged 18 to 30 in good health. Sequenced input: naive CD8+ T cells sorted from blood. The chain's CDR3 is CASSSLAGGPYNEQFF. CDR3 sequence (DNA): TGCGCCAGCAGCTCATTAGCGGGGGGGCCCTACAATGAGCAGTTCTTC.